These 11 T cell receptor delta chains were sequenced from one sample in a study of γδ T cells in repeated Plasmodium falciparum infection (dated by TCRdb to about 2021). The library was made by multiplex PCR. These reads were obtained on an Illumina MiSeq. For TCRdb, the public reads were processed anew by CATT, and duplicate DNA sequences were folded into one row. Counted in this sample were 50,000 to 55,000 delta-chain clones; about 2% of them appeared once. Together, the top ten hold roughly 24% of the sample. For bulk TCR repertoire analysis, Vgamma9/Vdelta2+ and Vdelta2-negative gammadelta T cell populations were flow-sorted out of peripheral blood mononuclear cells. The sequencing sample was made of gamma-delta T cells from blood. These receptors were collected from a pool of human donors (malaria-infected and uninfected, not separated).

This clone was seen a few times. The protein TCRdb gives is from a much larger clone and does not agree with this DNA's translation at residue 22, likely a read error; the protein shown here comes from the DNA. The rearrangement uses TRDV1 and TRDJ1; possible D gene TRDD3, 8 bases. The CDR3 spans 24 residues. Germline V gene data show CDR1 as TSWWSYY and CDR2 as QGS. The CDR3 DNA sequence: TGTGCCCTGGGCAAATTCCTACTTCTCCCCTGGGGGACAAAAATCCCGAGGTACACCGATAAATTCATCTTT. Translating gives CALGKFLLLPWGTKIPRYTDKFIF.

This clone has ten or more counts. The chain has TRAV29/DV5 and TRDJ1, with TRDD3 matching 10 bases. Germline assignment: CDR1 NSMFDY and CDR2 ISSIKDK. The CDR3 consists of 19 residues. V shed 0 bases, J shed 0 bases, and the junction held 14 bases outside the gene matches. The CDR3 loop reads CAASAPRNWGISDTDKLIF. Written as DNA, the CDR3 is TGTGCAGCAAGCGCGCCGAGGAACTGGGGGATCTCGGACACCGATAAACTCATCTTT.

On this clone itself: TCRdb attributes to this sequence the protein of a much larger clone, which differs from the DNA translation at residue 14; a read error is likely, and the protein displayed is translated from the DNA. The chain carries TRDV1 and TRDJ1; 11 nucleotides align to TRDD3. This CDR3 is 22 amino acids long. Germline V gene sequence: CDR1 TSWWSYY, CDR2 QGS. Losses at the gene ends were 1 base for V and 2 bases for J; bases not matched to a gene: 21. CDR3 bases: TGTGCTCTTGGGGAACCCCCGGGATTCATACTGGGGGATATGGTTCGTACCGATAAACTCATCTTT. Translation gives CALGEPPGFILGDMVRTDKLIF.

On this clone: This likely reflects a read error, since a far larger clone is one base away. The V gene is TRDV1, the J gene TRDJ2; TRDD3 aligns across 12 bases. No J gene is reported in TCRdb; it was inferred here by comparing the DNA with germline. CDR3 length: 22 amino acids. Germline V lookup: CDR1 TSWWSYY, CDR2 QGS. The CDR3 spells CALGDQPAFPILGDTWTAQLFF. The CDR3 DNA reads as TGTGCTCTTGGGGACCAACCCGCCTTCCCGATACTGGGGGATACTTGGACAGCGCAACTCTTCTTT.

Worth noting for this clone: The protein held in TCRdb is that of a much larger clone and does not match this DNA's translation at residue 21, likely because of a read error; the protein shown is translated from the DNA. The gene calls are TRAV38-2/DV8 and TRDJ1, with 9 bases lining up with TRDD3. Here the J gene was assigned by germline matching of the DNA, as TCRdb has none. Germline V gene data show CDR1 as TSESDYY and CDR2 as QEAYKQQN. The CDR3 consists of 24 residues. CDR3 sequence (DNA): TGTGCTTATAGGAGCCTAAGGTTAGTCTTTCCCCCTGGGGGATTAAGAATGGAAACCGATAGACTCATCTTT. Translating it yields CAYRSLRLVFPPGGLRMETDRLIF.

This clone was seen ten or more times. TCRdb's listed protein matches a much larger clone and diverges from this DNA's translation at residue 7, likely through a read error; the protein shown comes from the DNA. In DNA, the CDR3 is TGTGCTCTTGGGGAAACTTCCCCTATCTGGGACTGGGGGTCCGATAAACTCATCTTT. It translates to CALGETSPIWDWGSDKLIF. This rearrangement joins TRDV1 to TRDJ1; 8 bases are a match to TRDD3. Since TCRdb gives no J gene, matching the DNA to germline was used here to assign it. Germline V CDR1 and CDR2: TSWWSYY, QGS. The ends lost 2 bases at V and 3 bases at J; junction bases unmatched: 17. This CDR3 has 19 residues.

This clone was detected ten times or more. The protein TCRdb gives is from a much larger clone and does not agree with this DNA's translation at residue 6, likely a read error; the protein shown here comes from the DNA. This sequence joins TRDV2 and TRDJ3, with D perhaps TRDD1 (5 bases). The J gene is absent in TCRdb and was assigned here via DNA matching to germline. V was trimmed by 0 bases and J by 5 bases, leaving 19 bases between them. CDR3 length: 19 amino acids. The V gene's germline CDR1 is GEAIGNYY and CDR2 EKD. The CDR3 DNA reads as TGTGCCTGTGACACCCCGGGGTTCCATAGTTACGGGGACACCCGACAGATGTTTTTC. Its translation: CACDTPGFHSYGDTRQMFF.

This clone showed up just a few times. One base separates it from a far larger clone, so it is likely a read error. This specimen includes other DNA sequences encoding the same CDR3. The genes are TRDV1 and TRDJ1; 9 positions agree with TRDD3. The J gene, not given by TCRdb, was assigned here from a germline match of the nucleotide sequence. Per germline, CDR1 TSWWSYY and CDR2 QGS. V lost 1 base and J lost 1; bases outside the gene matches: 25. This CDR3 has 23 residues. The CDR3 bases are TGTGCTCTTGGGGAACAAGTTTTCCTATCATTTCCACTGGGGGACCGTTGCACCGATAAACTCATCTTT. This sequence encodes CALGEQVFLSFPLGDRCTDKLIF.

This clone was recorded at least ten times. The likely explanation is a read error, given a far larger clone one base away. At the DNA level, this CDR3 is encoded by other sequences in the same sample as well. The genes are TRDV3 and TRDJ1; D might be TRDD2 (5 bases). CDR1 and CDR2 from the germline V gene are TVYSNPD and GDNSRS (reference sequence). The CDR3 is made up of 18 amino acids. The CDR3 spells CAFSEPTAYCSLTDKLIF. CDR3 DNA: TGCGCCTTTAGTGAGCCTACGGCATACTGCTCCCTCACCGATAAGCTCATCTTT.

The sample holds a few counts of this clone. TCRdb records a much larger clone's protein for this DNA, with a difference at residue 3 that likely arises from a read error; the protein given is the translation of the DNA. V gene TRDV1 combines with J gene TRDJ1; 9 bases map to TRDD2. The J gene, not given by TCRdb, was assigned here from a germline match of the nucleotide sequence. Germline values: CDR1 TSWWSYY, CDR2 QGS. The length of the CDR3 is 25 residues. CDR3 DNA: TGTGCTATTGGGAACCCCCTTCCTACAGTCCTCTACTTACTGGGTTCGATAGGAGCATCCGATAAACTCATCTTT. This gives the protein CAIGNPLPTVLYLLGSIGASDKLIF.

Note on this clone: TCRdb has a much larger clone's protein, which differs at residue 10 from the translation of this DNA, likely because of a read error; what is shown is the protein translated from the DNA. The chain couples TRDV2 to TRDJ1; D not certain. No J gene is reported in TCRdb; it was inferred here by comparing the DNA with germline. Germline values: CDR1 GEAIGNYY, CDR2 EKD. V was pared by 0 bases and J by 0 bases, with 25 bases between. The CDR3 contains 20 residues. In nucleotides, the CDR3 is TGTGCCTGTGACACCCTCCAGGTGGGTATTGGTGGTCAATACACCGATAAACTCATCTTT. It specifies CACDTLQVGIGGQYTDKLIF.